The present T cell receptor (beta chain) was sequenced within a study of T cell responses to AZD1222 COVID-19 vaccine. Study-wide results and limits: Clonal diversity may have been underestimated in mostly white British donors. Nearly half of the spike-specific TCRs reportedly recognize variant regions that carry no mutations.

The germline gives CDR1 LGHDT, CDR2 YNNKEL (reference sequence). The CDR3 covers 18 residues. V lost 1 base to trimming and J lost 2 bases; unmatched junction nucleotides: 13. Details on this clone: Its antigen is as yet unknown.

Both about-4-week and about-12-week second-dose recipients were combined. TCRdb's table, derived via immunoSEQ multiplex PCR, lists solely in-frame clones and lacks some. This sample has fewer than 100,000 clones, with approximately 88% found just once. The receptor was isolated from an adult who received the AZD1222 COVID-19 vaccine. Sequencing used peripheral blood, obtained 28 days after the second AZD1222 dose. V usage is TRBV3-1 (or the pseudogene TRBV3-2) and J usage is TRBJ1-2, with TRBD1 matching 7 bases. The CDR3 DNA follows: TGTGCCAGCAGCCAAGCTGGTCTGGGGACAGACGAAAACTATGGCTACACCTTC. Amino acid sequence: CASSQAGLGTDENYGYTF.